The rows below give T cell receptor beta chains drawn from one sample of a study of T cells in Graves' hyperthyroidism and ophthalmopathy. TCRdb redid the calling of the multiplex PCR reads with MiXCR, one entry per CDR3 protein. This sample yields more than 350,000 distinct CDR3 sequences, of which 15% are seen a single time; roughly a fifth belongs to the top ten. The specimen was blood. These receptor sequences come from a woman aged 60-75 years with Graves' ophthalmopathy. Both conserved end residues are part of each CDR3.

v_call	j_call	cdr3_aa
TRBV6-9	TRBJ2-1	CASIKASGASYNEQFF
TRBV2	TRBJ1-2	CASRGTDGYTF
TRBV5-4	TRBJ1-2	CASSAGTAVYGYTF
TRBV5-1	TRBJ1-4	CASSLVGQGGEKLFF
TRBV15	TRBJ2-7	CATSRVTGTGVNEQYF
TRBV27	TRBJ2-2	CASSFGGRSVTGELFF
TRBV9	TRBJ2-7	CASSVGLYEQYF
TRBV2	TRBJ2-7	CASSASLAGSYEQYF
TRBV6-2/TRBV6-3	TRBJ2-7	CASRSGNYEQYF
TRBV4-2	TRBJ2-2	CASSQDFTGELFF
TRBV6-1	TRBJ2-2	CASSVYGPEELFF
TRBV10-3	TRBJ2-7	CAISESDSGISYEQYF
TRBV28	TRBJ2-5	CASSLIKGQETQYF
TRBV7-9	TRBJ2-5	CATRTGDEETQYF
TRBV5-4	TRBJ2-5	CASSLDSGRNQETQYF
TRBV28	TRBJ2-1	CASPPPAGTGGNEQFF
TRBV28	TRBJ1-4	CASSLSGVNEKLFF
TRBV19	TRBJ1-5	CASRGGLGQPQHF
TRBV28	TRBJ1-2	CASRQGLGGYTF
TRBV12-3/TRBV12-4	NA	CASTYRQGQPGADTQHF
TRBV7-9	TRBJ2-2	CASSLSSVYGELFF
TRBV24-1	TRBJ2-3	CATSDPGGEKDTQYF
TRBV3-1	TRBJ2-1	CASSLVSGRSYNEQFF
TRBV5-5	TRBJ1-5	CASSLRYSPSNQPQHF
TRBV7-9	TRBJ2-7	CASSKTGTGGTYEQYF
TRBV6-2/TRBV6-3	TRBJ2-1	CASSEGGRGYEQFF
TRBV19	TRBJ2-5	CASSIYWGRGHQETQYF
TRBV4-1	TRBJ2-7	CASSQFSGTSGNEQYF
TRBV5-1	TRBJ2-3	CASSTGGTSGSQTDTQYF
TRBV19	TRBJ2-7	CASSIAGVLVEQYF
TRBV20-1	TRBJ2-1	CSASAGLAGGNEQFF
TRBV5-1	TRBJ2-1	CASSWVGTPSSYNEQFF
TRBV27	TRBJ1-4	CASSLVWADEKLFF
TRBV2	TRBJ2-2	CASRAGGGRATGELFF
TRBV19	TRBJ1-1	CASGGRPSSTEAFF
TRBV3-1	TRBJ1-6	CASSPSFGQGASPLHF
TRBV3-1	TRBJ2-7	CASSHGTYEQYF
TRBV7-3	TRBJ1-6	CASSSTGTNNSPLHF
TRBV14	TRBJ2-1	CASSQDPAPRGEQFF
TRBV20-1	TRBJ1-5	CSASLGGRGSNQPQHF
TRBV2	TRBJ2-7	CASSVGATYEQYF